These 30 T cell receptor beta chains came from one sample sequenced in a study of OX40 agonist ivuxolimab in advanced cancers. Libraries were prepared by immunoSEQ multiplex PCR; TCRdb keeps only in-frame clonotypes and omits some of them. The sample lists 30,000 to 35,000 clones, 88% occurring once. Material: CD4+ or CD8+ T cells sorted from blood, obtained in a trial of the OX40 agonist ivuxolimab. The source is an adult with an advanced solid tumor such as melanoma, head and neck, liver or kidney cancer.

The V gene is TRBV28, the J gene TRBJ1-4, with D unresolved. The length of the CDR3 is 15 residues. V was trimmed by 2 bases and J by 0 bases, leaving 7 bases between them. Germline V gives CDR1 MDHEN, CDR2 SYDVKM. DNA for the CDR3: TGTGCCAGCAGTTTACTACAAGCAACTAATGAAAAACTGTTTTTT. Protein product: CASSLLQATNEKLFF.

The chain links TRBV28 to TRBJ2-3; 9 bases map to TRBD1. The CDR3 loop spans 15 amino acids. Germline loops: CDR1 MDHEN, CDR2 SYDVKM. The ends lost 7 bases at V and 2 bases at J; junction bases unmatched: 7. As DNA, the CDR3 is TGTGCCAGCACCCGGGACAGGGTTTTCACAGATACGCAGTATTTT. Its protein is CASTRDRVFTDTQYF.

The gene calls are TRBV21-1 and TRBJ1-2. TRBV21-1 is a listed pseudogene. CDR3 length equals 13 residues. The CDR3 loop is CASSKGGRDGYTF. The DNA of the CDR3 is TGTGCCAGCAGCAAGGGAGGGAGGGATGGCTACACCTTC.

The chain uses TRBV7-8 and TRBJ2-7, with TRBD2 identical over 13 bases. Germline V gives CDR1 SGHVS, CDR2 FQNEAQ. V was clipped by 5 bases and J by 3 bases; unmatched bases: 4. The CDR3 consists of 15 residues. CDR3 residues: CASSPRTSGSYEQYF. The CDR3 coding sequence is TGTGCCAGCAGCCCCCGGACTAGCGGGAGCTACGAGCAGTACTTC.

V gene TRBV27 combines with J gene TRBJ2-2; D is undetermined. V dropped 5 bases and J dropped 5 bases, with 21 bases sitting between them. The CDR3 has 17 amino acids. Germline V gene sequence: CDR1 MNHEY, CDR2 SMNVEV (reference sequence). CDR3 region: CASSIVAALSGTGELFF. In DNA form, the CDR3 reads TGTGCCAGCAGTATCGTAGCAGCCCTTTCTGGAACCGGGGAGCTGTTTTTT.

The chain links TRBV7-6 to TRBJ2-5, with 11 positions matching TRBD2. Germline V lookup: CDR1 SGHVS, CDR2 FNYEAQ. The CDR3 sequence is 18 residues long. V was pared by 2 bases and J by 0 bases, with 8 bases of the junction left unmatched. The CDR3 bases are TGTGCCAGCAGCTTACTACCCGGGACTAGCGGAAACCAAGAGACCCAGTACTTC. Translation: CASSLLPGTSGNQETQYF.

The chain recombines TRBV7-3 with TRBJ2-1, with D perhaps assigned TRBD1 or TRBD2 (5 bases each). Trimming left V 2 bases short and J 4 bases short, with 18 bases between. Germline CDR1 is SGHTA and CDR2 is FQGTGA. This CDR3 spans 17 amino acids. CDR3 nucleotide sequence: TGTGCCAGCAGCTTATCTGGTGGGACCGAAAAATACAATGAGCAGTTCTTC. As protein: CASSLSGGTEKYNEQFF.

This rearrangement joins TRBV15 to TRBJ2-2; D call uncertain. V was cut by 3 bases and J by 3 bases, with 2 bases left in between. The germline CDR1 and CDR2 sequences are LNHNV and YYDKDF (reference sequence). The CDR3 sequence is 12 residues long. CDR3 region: CATSSYTGELFF. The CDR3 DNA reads TGTGCCACCAGCAGCTACACCGGGGAGCTGTTTTTT.

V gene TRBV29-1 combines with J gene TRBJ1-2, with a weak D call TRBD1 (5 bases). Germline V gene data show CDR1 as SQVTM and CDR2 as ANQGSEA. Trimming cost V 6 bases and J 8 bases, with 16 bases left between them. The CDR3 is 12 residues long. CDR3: CSVAAGQGGYTF. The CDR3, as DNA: TGCAGCGTAGCTGCAGGCCAGGGCGGCTACACCTTC.

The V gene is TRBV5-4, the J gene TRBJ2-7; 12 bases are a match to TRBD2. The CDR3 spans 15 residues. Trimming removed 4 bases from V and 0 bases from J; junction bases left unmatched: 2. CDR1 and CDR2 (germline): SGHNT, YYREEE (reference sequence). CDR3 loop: CASSETSGSSYEQYF. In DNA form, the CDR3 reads TGTGCCAGCAGCGAGACTAGCGGGAGCTCCTACGAGCAGTACTTC.

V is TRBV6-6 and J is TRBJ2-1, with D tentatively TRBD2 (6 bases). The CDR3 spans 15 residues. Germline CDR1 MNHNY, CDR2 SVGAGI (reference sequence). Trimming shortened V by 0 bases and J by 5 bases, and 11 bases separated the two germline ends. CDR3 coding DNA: TGTGCCAGCAGTTACTCGACGGGGAGGAACAATGAGCAGTTCTTC. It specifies CASSYSTGRNNEQFF.

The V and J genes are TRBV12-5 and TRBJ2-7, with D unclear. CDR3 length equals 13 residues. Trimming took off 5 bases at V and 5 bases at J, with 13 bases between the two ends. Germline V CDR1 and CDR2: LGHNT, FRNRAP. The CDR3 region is CASGPGNGNEQYF. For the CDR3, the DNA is TGTGCTAGTGGTCCGGGTAATGGTAACGAGCAGTACTTC.

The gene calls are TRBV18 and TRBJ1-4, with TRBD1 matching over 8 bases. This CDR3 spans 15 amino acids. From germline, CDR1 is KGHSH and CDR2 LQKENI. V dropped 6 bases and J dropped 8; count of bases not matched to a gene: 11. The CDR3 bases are TGTGCCAGCTCCCCCGGGACAGGAGTAGGCGAAAAACTGTTTTTT. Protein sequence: CASSPGTGVGEKLFF.

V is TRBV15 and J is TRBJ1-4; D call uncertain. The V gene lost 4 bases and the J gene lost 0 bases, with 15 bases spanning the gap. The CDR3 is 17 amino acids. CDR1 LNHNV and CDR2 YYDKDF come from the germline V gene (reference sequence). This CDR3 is CATSNPGRFATNEKLFF. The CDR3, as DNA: TGTGCCACCAGCAACCCAGGCAGATTTGCAACTAATGAAAAACTGTTTTTT.

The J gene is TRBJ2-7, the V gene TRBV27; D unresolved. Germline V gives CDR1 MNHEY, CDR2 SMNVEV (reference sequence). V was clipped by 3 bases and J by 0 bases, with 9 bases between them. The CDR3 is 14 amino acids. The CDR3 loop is CASSFRQSSYEQYF. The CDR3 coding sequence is TGTGCCAGCAGTTTCCGGCAGAGCTCCTACGAGCAGTACTTC.

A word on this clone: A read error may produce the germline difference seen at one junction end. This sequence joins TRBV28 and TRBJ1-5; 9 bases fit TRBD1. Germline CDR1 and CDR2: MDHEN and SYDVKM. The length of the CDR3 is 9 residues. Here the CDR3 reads CASNKTGGF. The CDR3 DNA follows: TGTGCCAGCAACAAGACAGGGGGATTT.

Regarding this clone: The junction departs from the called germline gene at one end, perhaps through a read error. The CDR3 nucleotides read TGTGCTAGCAGCTTGACAACAGGGACTGAAGCTTTCTTT. As protein: CASSLTTGTEAFF. The chain combines TRBV7-7 with TRBJ1-1, with a tentative D call TRBD1 (6 bases). The CDR3 length is 13 residues. Germline V gives CDR1 SSHAT, CDR2 FNYEAQ (reference sequence).

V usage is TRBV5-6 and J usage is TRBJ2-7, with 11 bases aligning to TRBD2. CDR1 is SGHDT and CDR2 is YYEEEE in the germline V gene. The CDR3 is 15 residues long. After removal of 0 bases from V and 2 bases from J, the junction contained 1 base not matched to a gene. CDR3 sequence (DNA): TGTGCCAGCAGCTTGGGACTAGCGGGGACCTACGAGCAGTACTTC. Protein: CASSLGLAGTYEQYF.

The CDR3 coding sequence is TGTGCCAGCAGTCGAATCGACAGGGTTTTGAATGAGCAGTTCTTC. This codes for CASSRIDRVLNEQFF. This sequence joins TRBV6-5 and TRBJ2-1, with 7 bases fitting TRBD1. The V and J ends lost 5 bases and 7 bases, in that order; junction bases with no gene match: 11. The germline CDR1 and CDR2 sequences are MNHEY and SVGAGI. The CDR3 is 15 residues long.

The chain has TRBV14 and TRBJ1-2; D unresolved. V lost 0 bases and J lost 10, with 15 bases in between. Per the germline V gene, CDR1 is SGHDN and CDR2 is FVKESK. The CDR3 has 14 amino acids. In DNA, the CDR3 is TGTGCCAGCAGCCAAGAGGCAAAGGGAAAAGCCTACACCTTC. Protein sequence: CASSQEAKGKAYTF.

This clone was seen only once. The CDR3 loop reads CAWSVGNYYEQYF. The DNA of the CDR3 is TGTGCCTGGAGTGTTGGTAATTACTACGAGCAGTACTTC. The chain is built from TRBV30 and TRBJ2-7; the D is unclear. This CDR3 is built from 13 residues. CDR1 is GTSNPN and CDR2 is SVGIG in the germline V gene (reference sequence). V lost 0 bases and J 3 bases, leaving 9 bases between the germline ends.

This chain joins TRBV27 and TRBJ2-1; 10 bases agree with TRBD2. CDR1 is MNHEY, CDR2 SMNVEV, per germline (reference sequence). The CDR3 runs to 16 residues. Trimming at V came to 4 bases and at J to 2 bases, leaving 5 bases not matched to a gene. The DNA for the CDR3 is TGTGCCAGCAGTTATTCTAGCGGGAGTCCCTACAATGAGCAGTTCTTC. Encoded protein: CASSYSSGSPYNEQFF.

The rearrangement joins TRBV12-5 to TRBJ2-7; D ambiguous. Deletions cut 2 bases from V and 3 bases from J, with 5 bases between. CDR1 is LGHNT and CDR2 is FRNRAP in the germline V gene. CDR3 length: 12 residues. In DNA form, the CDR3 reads TGTGCTAGTGGTTTGAGTAGCTACGAGCAGTACTTC. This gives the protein CASGLSSYEQYF.

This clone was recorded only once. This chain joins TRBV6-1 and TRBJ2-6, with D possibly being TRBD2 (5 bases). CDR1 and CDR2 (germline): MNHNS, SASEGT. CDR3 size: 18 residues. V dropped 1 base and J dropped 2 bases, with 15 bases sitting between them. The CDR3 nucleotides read TGTGCCAGCAGTGAAGTATTCGGGGTTTCCCCTGGGGCCAACGTCCTGACTTTC. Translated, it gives CASSEVFGVSPGANVLTF.

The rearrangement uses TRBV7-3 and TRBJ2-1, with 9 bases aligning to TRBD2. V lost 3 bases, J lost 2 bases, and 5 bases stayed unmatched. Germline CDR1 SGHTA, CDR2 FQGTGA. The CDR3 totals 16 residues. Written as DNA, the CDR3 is TGTGCCAGCAGCTTGACTAGCGGCTATACCTACAATGAGCAGTTCTTC. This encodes CASSLTSGYTYNEQFF.

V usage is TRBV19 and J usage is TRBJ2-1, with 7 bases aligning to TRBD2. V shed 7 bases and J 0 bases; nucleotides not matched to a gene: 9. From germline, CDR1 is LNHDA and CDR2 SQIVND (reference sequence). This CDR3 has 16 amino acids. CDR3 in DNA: TGTGCCAGTACCCCGAGAGGGAGGGCCTCCTACAATGAGCAGTTCTTC. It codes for CASTPRGRASYNEQFF.

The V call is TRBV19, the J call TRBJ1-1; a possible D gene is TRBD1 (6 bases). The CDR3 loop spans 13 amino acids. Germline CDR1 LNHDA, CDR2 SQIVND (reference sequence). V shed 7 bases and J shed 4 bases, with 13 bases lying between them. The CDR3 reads CASNFAGATEAFF. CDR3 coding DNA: TGTGCCAGTAACTTTGCAGGGGCCACTGAAGCTTTCTTT.

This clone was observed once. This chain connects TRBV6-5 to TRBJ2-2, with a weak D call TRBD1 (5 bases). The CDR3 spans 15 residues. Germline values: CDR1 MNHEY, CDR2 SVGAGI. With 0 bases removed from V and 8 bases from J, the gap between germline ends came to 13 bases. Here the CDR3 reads CASSYSPGLIGELFF. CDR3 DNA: TGTGCCAGCAGTTACTCTCCAGGGTTAATTGGGGAGCTGTTTTTT.

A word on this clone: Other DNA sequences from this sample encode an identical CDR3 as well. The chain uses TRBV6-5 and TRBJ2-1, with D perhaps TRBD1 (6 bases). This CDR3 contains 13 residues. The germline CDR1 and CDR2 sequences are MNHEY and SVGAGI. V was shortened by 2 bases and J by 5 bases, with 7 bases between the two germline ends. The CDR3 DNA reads TGTGCCAGCAGTTACCGGGACAACAATGAGCAGTTCTTC. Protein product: CASSYRDNNEQFF.

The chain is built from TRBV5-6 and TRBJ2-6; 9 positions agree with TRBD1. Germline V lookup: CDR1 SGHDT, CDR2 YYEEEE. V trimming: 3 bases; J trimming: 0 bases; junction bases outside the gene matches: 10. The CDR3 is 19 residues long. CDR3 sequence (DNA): TGTGCCAGCAGCTCCTCCACCTTGACAGGGGGCTCTGGGGCCAACGTCCTGACTTTC. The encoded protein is CASSSSTLTGGSGANVLTF.